Below are 15 T cell receptor beta chains sequenced from a single sample in a study of T cell responses to AZD1222 COVID-19 vaccine. Profiling relied on immunoSEQ multiplex PCR, and the TCRdb table lists in-frame clones only, not all of them. The sample shows just over 15,000 clones, roughly nine tenths of them seen only once. Source: peripheral blood, taken 28 days after the second AZD1222 dose. The receptors here all came from an adult who received the AZD1222 COVID-19 vaccine.

The rearrangement links TRBV11-3 to TRBJ2-2; TRBD2 matches at 7 bases. Germline V gene data show CDR1 as SGHNT and CDR2 as YENEEA. The ends lost 5 bases at V and 2 bases at J; junction bases unmatched: 5. There are 15 residues in the CDR3. The CDR3 DNA reads TGTGCCAGCAGCCTAACTAGCGCTAACACCGGGGAGCTGTTTTTT. Protein sequence: CASSLTSANTGELFF.

V gene TRBV2 combines with J gene TRBJ2-7; D remains ambiguous. Germline V gene lookup returns CDR1 SNHLY and CDR2 FYNNEI. Between the trimmed V and J ends, which lost 5 bases and 3 bases, there was a span of 8 bases. The CDR3 totals 12 residues. The CDR3 DNA sequence: TGTGCCAGCAGTCAGGAATACTACGAGCAGTACTTC. Translating it yields CASSQEYYEQYF.

The V gene is TRBV30, the J gene TRBJ1-4, with a possible D match to TRBD1 (6 bases). Germline V gene data show CDR1 as GTSNPN and CDR2 as SVGIG (reference sequence). This CDR3 has 13 amino acids. Trimming shortened V by 0 bases and J by 12 bases, and 14 bases separated the two germline ends. The CDR3 nucleotides are TGTGCCTGGAGTGTCGCGGGGGCGGGACAACTGTTTTTT. This encodes CAWSVAGAGQLFF.

The chain couples TRBV18 to TRBJ1-1, with 7 bases that match TRBD1. Germline lookup yields CDR1 KGHSH and CDR2 LQKENI. Losses at the gene ends were 4 bases for V and 1 base for J; bases not matched to a gene: 3. The CDR3 loop spans 14 amino acids. CDR3 region: CASSRDRENTEAFF. CDR3 DNA sequence: TGTGCCAGCTCACGCGACAGGGAGAACACTGAAGCTTTCTTT.

Here the CDR3 DNA reads TGCGCCAGCAGCCAGGACAGGGACAATGAGCAGTTCTTC. This translates into CASSQDRDNEQFF. The rearrangement links TRBV5-1 to TRBJ2-1; 8 bases agree with TRBD1. This CDR3 is built from 13 residues. V was pared by 4 bases and J by 5 bases, with 2 bases of the junction left unmatched. Germline V lookup: CDR1 SGHRS, CDR2 YFSETQ.

In its sample, this clone was seen once. This chain joins TRBV7-8 and TRBJ1-6; possible D gene TRBD1, 6 bases. The germline V and J ends were trimmed by 11 bases and 1 base, with 9 bases remaining between them. The germline CDR1 and CDR2 sequences are SGHVS and FQNEAQ. The CDR3 is made up of 13 amino acids. In DNA, the CDR3 is TGTGCCCTGGGGGCGTCCTATAATTCACCCCTCCACTTT. Its translation is CALGASYNSPLHF.

V is TRBV27 and J is TRBJ2-5; 9 nucleotides align to TRBD2. The CDR3 totals 15 residues. CDR1 is MNHEY and CDR2 is SMNVEV in the germline V gene (reference sequence). V shed 6 bases and J 7 bases; nucleotides not matched to a gene: 12. The CDR3 coding sequence is TGTGCCAGCAGGGTATCGACTAGCGGTACGGGGACCCAGTACTTC. Translated: CASRVSTSGTGTQYF.

The chain links TRBV10-3 to TRBJ1-5; 11 nucleotides align to TRBD1. Unmatched junction bases numbered 1, after V lost 2 bases and J lost 7 bases. The CDR3 runs to 14 residues. The germline gives CDR1 ENHRY, CDR2 SYGVKD. Written as DNA, the CDR3 is TGTGCCATCAGTGAGGGGACAGGGGGACAGCCCCAGCATTTT. Translating it yields CAISEGTGGQPQHF.

This clone was detected only once. V usage is TRBV11-3 and J usage is TRBJ2-2; 8 bases fit TRBD1. This CDR3 is 14 amino acids long. V lost 5 bases to trimming and J lost 6 bases; unmatched junction nucleotides: 5. Germline lookup yields CDR1 SGHNT and CDR2 YENEEA. CDR3 protein: CASSRTGRAGELFF. CDR3 nucleotides: TGTGCCAGCAGCCGGACAGGGCGGGCCGGGGAGCTGTTTTTT.

J is TRBJ1-5 and V is TRBV9, with a weak D call TRBD1 (5 bases). The germline V gene encodes CDR1 SGDLS and CDR2 YYNGEE. This CDR3 region has 16 residues. Trimming removed 4 bases at V and 0 bases at J, with 14 bases between. CDR3 amino acids: CASSPSRAYSNQPQHF. DNA of the CDR3: TGTGCCAGCAGCCCGAGCAGGGCCTATAGCAATCAGCCCCAGCATTTT.

The gene calls are TRBV18 and TRBJ1-5; no definite D call. CDR1 KGHSH and CDR2 LQKENI come from the germline V gene. The CDR3 extends over 16 amino acids. Trimming cost V 0 bases and J 4 bases, with 13 bases left between them. CDR3 nucleotides: TGTGCCAGCTCACCACCGCAAGGGAGCGGGAATCAGCCCCAGCATTTT. Protein sequence: CASSPPQGSGNQPQHF.

This chain links TRBV5-4 with TRBJ2-7; the D is unclear. V lost 0 bases, J lost 2 bases, and 6 bases lay in between. Germline CDR1 SGHNT, CDR2 YYREEE (reference sequence). This CDR3 region has 13 residues. The CDR3 region is CASSLGLPYEQYF. DNA of the CDR3: TGTGCCAGCAGCTTGGGTCTACCCTACGAGCAGTACTTC.

CDR3: CASSGRYEQYF. For the CDR3, the DNA is TGTGCCAGCAGTGGGCGGTACGAGCAGTACTTC. This chain links TRBV28 with TRBJ2-7; unclear D gene. The germline V and J ends were trimmed by 5 bases and 4 bases, with 6 bases remaining between them. This CDR3 has 11 residues. Germline V gives CDR1 MDHEN, CDR2 SYDVKM. The variable domain in full, completed from reference TRBV28 and TRBJ2-7, reads DVKVTQSSRYLVKRTGEKVFLECVQDMDHENMFWYRQDPGLGLRLIYFSYDVKMKEKGDIPEGYSVSREKKERFSLILESASTNQTSMYLCASSGRYEQYFGPGTRLTVT.

Turning to this clone: One junction end does not reproduce the germline sequence, and a read error may be involved. The chain has TRBV7-7 and TRBJ2-2; D may be TRBD1 (6 bases). The CDR3 contains 13 residues. The germline CDR1 and CDR2 sequences are SSHAT and FNYEAQ (reference sequence). CDR3 residues: CASSDNRAGELFF. CDR3 DNA: TGTGCTAGCAGCGATAACAGGGCCGGGGAGCTGTTTTTT.

The rearrangement joins TRBV5-1 to TRBJ1-2, with 11 bases identical to TRBD1. V lost 4 bases, J lost 2 bases, and 1 base stayed unmatched. In germline, CDR1 is SGHRS, CDR2 YFSETQ. The CDR3 is 14 amino acids. DNA for the CDR3: TGCGCCAGCAGCGGACAGGGGGCGAACTATGGCTACACCTTC. This translates into CASSGQGANYGYTF. The full variable domain, with the rest looked up from reference TRBV5-1 and TRBJ1-2, is KAGVTQTPRYLIKTRGQQVTLSCSPISGHRSVSWYQQTPGQGLQFLFEYFSETQRNKGNFPGRFSGRQFSNSRSEMNVSTLELGDSALYLCASSGQGANYGYTFGSGTRLTVV.